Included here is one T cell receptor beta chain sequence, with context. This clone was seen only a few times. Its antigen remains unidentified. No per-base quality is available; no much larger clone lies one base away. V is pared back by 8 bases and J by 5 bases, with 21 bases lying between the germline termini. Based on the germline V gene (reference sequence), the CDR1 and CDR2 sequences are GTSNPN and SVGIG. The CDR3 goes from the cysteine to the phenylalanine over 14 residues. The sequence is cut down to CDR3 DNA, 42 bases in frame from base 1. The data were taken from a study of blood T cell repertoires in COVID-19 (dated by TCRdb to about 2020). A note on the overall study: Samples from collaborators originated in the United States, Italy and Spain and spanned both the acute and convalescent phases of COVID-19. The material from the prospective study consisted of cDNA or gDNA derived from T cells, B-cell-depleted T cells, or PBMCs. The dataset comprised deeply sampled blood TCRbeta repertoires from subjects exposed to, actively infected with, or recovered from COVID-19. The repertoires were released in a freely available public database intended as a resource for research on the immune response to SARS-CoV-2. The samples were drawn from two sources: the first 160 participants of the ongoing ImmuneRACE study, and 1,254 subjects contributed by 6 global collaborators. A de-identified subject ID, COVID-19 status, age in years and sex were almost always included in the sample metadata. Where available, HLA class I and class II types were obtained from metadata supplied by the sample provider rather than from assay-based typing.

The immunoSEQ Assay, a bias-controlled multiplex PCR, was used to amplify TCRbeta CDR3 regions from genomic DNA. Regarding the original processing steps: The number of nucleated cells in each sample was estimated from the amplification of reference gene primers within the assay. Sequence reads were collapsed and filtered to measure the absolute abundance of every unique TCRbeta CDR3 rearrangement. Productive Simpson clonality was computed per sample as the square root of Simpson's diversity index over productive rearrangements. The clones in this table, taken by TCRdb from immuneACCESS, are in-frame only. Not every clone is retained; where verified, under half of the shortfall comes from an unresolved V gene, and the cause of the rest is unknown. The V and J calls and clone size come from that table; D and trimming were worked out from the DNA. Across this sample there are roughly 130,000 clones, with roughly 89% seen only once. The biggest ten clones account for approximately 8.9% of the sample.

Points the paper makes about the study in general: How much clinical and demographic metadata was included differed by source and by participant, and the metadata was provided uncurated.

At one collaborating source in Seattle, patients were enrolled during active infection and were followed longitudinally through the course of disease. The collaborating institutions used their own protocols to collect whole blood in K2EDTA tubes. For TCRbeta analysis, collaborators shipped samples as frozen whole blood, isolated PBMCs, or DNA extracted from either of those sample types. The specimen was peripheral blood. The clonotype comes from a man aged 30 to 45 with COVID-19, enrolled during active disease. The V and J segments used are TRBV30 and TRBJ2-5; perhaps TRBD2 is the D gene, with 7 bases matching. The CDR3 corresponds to CAPSTRGPRETQYF. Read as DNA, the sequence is TGTGCCCCCTCGACGCGGGGGCCCCGGGAGACCCAGTACTTC.